The rows below give T cell receptor beta chains drawn from one sample of a study of PD-1 blockade in mismatch repair-deficient tumors. Sequencing used immunoSEQ multiplex PCR; TCRdb keeps in-frame clones, though not all of them. Of about 39,000 clones in the sample, approximately 88% are singletons; the top ten hold around 1%. The specimen comprised PBMCs, sampled less than 40 weeks after starting pembrolizumab. Receptor source: an adult with mismatch repair-deficient cancer. The CDR3 runs from the conserved cysteine through the conserved F or W. A D gene is named only where the DNA matches it firmly. Expanded clones get a size class; other rows say once, few or many, or leave the size out.

>TRBV7-2|TRBJ2-3|NA|TRBD1
CASSAQGAGVWGLEGTQYF
TGTGCCAGCAGCGCACAGGGGGCTGGAGTTTGGGGGCTGGAGGGAACGCAGTATTTT
>TRBV7-2|TRBJ1-1|NA|TRBD1
CASSPRTGQEAFF
TGTGCCAGCAGCCCCCGGACAGGGCAGGAAGCTTTCTTT
>TRBV7-3|TRBJ2-7|NA|TRBD1
CASSLGQGYYEQYF
TGTGCCAGCAGCTTAGGACAGGGCTACTACGAGCAGTACTTC
>TRBV28|TRBJ2-2|NA|NA
CAVEEGSLGTGELFF
TGCGCAGTGGAGGAGGGTAGCCTGGGCACCGGGGAGCTGTTTTTT
>TRBV5-1|TRBJ2-5|NA|NA
CASRFNTGQETQYF
TGCGCCAGCAGATTCAATACAGGGCAAGAGACCCAGTACTTC
>TRBV18|TRBJ2-3|NA|NA
CASSPERLADTQYF
TGTGCCAGCTCACCCGAGCGACTGGCCGATACGCAGTATTTT
>TRBV28|TRBJ2-3|NA|NA
CASSSPPSGTDTQYF
TGTGCCAGCAGTTCGCCACCTAGCGGCACAGATACGCAGTATTTT
>TRBV6-6|TRBJ1-1|NA|NA
CASSLGREGSTEAFF
TGTGCCAGCAGCCTCGGACGGGAGGGTTCCACTGAAGCTTTCTTT
>TRBV5-1|TRBJ2-3|NA|NA
CASSAQDTQYF
TGCGCCAGCAGTGCCCAGGATACGCAGTATTTT
>TRBV7-9|TRBJ1-4|NA|TRBD1
CASSFASGTGGDKLFF
TGTGCCAGCAGCTTCGCGTCCGGGACAGGGGGGGACAAACTGTTTTTT
>TRBV30|TRBJ1-2|NA|TRBD1
CASNTGTGGWYYGYTF
TGTGCCTCAAACACCGGGACAGGGGGCTGGTATTATGGCTACACCTTC
>TRBV19|TRBJ2-4|NA|TRBD1
CATTDREAKNIQYF
TGTGCCACAACGGACAGGGAAGCCAAAAACATTCAGTACTTC
>TRBV4-1|TRBJ2-6|NA|NA
CASDSSLSGANVLTF
TGCGCCAGCGACAGTAGTTTATCTGGGGCCAACGTCCTGACTTTC
>TRBV14|TRBJ1-2|few|NA
CASRHNEEAYTF
TGTGCCAGCAGACACAACGAGGAAGCTTACACCTTC
>TRBV10-2|TRBJ2-7|few|TRBD1
CASSSRDRHPYEQYF
TGCGCCAGCAGCTCCCGGGACAGACATCCTTACGAGCAGTACTTC
>TRBV6-4|TRBJ1-2|once|NA
CASSDRRRNYGYTF
TGTGCCAGCAGTGACCGGAGGCGGAACTATGGCTACACCTTC
>TRBV6-5|TRBJ1-2|NA|TRBD1
CASSRGTGDGYTF
TGTGCCAGCAGTCGCGGGACAGGGGATGGCTACACCTTC
>TRBV12-5|TRBJ2-7|NA|TRBD1
CASGSGQGASYEQYF
TGTGCTAGTGGATCCGGACAGGGGGCCTCCTACGAGCAGTACTTC
>TRBV5-1|TRBJ1-1|NA|NA
CASSPQRPGFGEAFF
TGCGCCAGCAGCCCCCAAAGGCCGGGGTTTGGTGAAGCTTTCTTT
>TRBV5-4|TRBJ2-7|few|TRBD2
CASSQPTSGSHEQYF
TGTGCCAGCAGCCAACCGACTAGCGGGAGTCACGAGCAGTACTTC
>TRBV15|TRBJ2-3|NA|TRBD1
CATSRDLGQAGTDTQYF
TGTGCCACCAGCAGAGATCTTGGACAGGCGGGCACAGATACGCAGTATTTT
>TRBV5-4|TRBJ2-7|NA|NA
CASSLYYEQYF
TGTGCCAGCAGCTTGTACTACGAGCAGTACTTC
>TRBV19|TRBJ1-3|NA|NA
CASISGQIPSGNTIYF
TGTGCCAGTATTTCAGGACAAATCCCCTCTGGAAACACCATATATTTT
>TRBV19|TRBJ2-7|few|TRBD2
CASSILAGGAYEQYF
TGTGCCAGTAGTATTCTAGCGGGAGGTGCCTACGAGCAGTACTTC
>TRBV9|TRBJ2-7|few|TRBD2
CASSVAGGPAEQYF
TGTGCCAGCAGCGTAGCGGGAGGGCCGGCCGAGCAGTACTTC
>TRBV4-2|TRBJ2-1|NA|TRBD1
CASSQGGYGTGGRNEQFF
TGTGCCAGCAGCCAAGGGGGGTACGGGACAGGGGGCAGAAATGAGCAGTTCTTC
>TRBV7-3|TRBJ2-1|NA|TRBD2
CASSSRPVTSGSPEQFF
TGTGCCAGCAGCTCCCGACCTGTGACTAGCGGGAGCCCTGAGCAGTTCTTC
>TRBV28|TRBJ2-2|NA|TRBD2
CASSTSGRHTGELFF
TGTGCCAGCAGTACTAGCGGGAGACACACCGGGGAGCTGTTTTTT
>TRBV25-1|TRBJ2-1|NA|TRBD2
CASSEYRTGGPYNEQFF
TGTGCCAGCAGTGAATATAGAACGGGAGGCCCATACAATGAGCAGTTCTTC
>TRBV28|TRBJ2-1|NA|NA
CASSLRGYNEQFF
TGTGCCAGCAGTTTGCGCGGATACAATGAGCAGTTCTTC
>TRBV30|TRBJ1-1|NA|NA
CAWSVSENTEAFF
TGTGCCTGGAGTGTTTCAGAGAACACTGAAGCTTTCTTT
>TRBV10-2|TRBJ1-5|NA|NA
CANSESTGFVDNQPQHF
TGCGCCAACAGTGAGTCAACGGGGTTTGTGGACAATCAGCCCCAGCATTTT
>TRBV10-3|TRBJ1-2|once|TRBD1
CAISTGQGGYTF
TGTGCCATCAGTACGGGACAGGGAGGCTACACCTTC
>TRBV21-1|TRBJ2-2|NA|NA
CASSPRGPNTGELFF
TGTGCCAGCAGCCCCAGGGGGCCAAACACCGGGGAGCTGTTTTTT
>TRBV19|TRBJ1-5|once|TRBD1
CASSRQGHQPQHF
TGTGCCAGTAGTCGACAGGGACATCAGCCCCAGCATTTT
>TRBV5-4|TRBJ2-7|few|TRBD2
CASSTSGDSSYEQYF
TGTGCCAGCAGCACTAGCGGGGATAGCTCCTACGAGCAGTACTTC
>TRBV28|TRBJ2-7|NA|NA
CASSGGATYEQYF
TGTGCCAGCAGTGGCGGGGCTACCTACGAGCAGTACTTC
>TRBV7-3|TRBJ2-1|NA|TRBD2
CASSSNGLAGVRDNEQFF
TGTGCCAGCAGCTCTAACGGACTAGCGGGAGTTAGGGACAATGAGCAGTTCTTC
>TRBV28|TRBJ2-1|NA|NA
CASRLSRVQQRYNEQFF
TGTGCCAGCAGACTTAGCCGAGTGCAGCAGCGCTACAATGAGCAGTTCTTC
>TRBV5-6|TRBJ2-5|NA|NA
CASSQTAGEETQYF
TGTGCCAGCAGCCAAACGGCAGGGGAAGAGACCCAGTACTTC
>TRBV9|TRBJ2-2|NA|NA
CASSVQGIRAGELFF
TGTGCCAGCAGCGTACAGGGGATTCGGGCCGGGGAGCTGTTTTTT
>TRBV15|TRBJ2-1|NA|TRBD2
CATSRGPAGLSSYNEQFF
TGTGCCACCAGCAGAGGACCAGCGGGACTAAGCTCCTACAATGAGCAGTTCTTC
>TRBV14|TRBJ2-3|NA|TRBD2
CASSQFPSGRAAPDTQYF
TGTGCCAGCAGCCAGTTCCCTAGCGGGAGGGCGGCACCCGATACGCAGTATTTT
>TRBV27|TRBJ1-2|NA|TRBD1
CASRILTGGVGGYTF
TGTGCCAGCAGAATATTGACAGGGGGCGTGGGGGGCTACACCTTC
>TRBV7-2|TRBJ2-7|few|TRBD2
CASSLGTSGIREQYF
TGTGCCAGCAGCTTGGGGACTAGCGGGATTCGTGAGCAGTACTTC
>TRBV2|TRBJ2-5|NA|NA
CASRRGFLETQYF
TGTGCCAGCAGGAGAGGCTTCTTAGAGACCCAGTACTTC
>TRBV7-8|TRBJ2-3|NA|TRBD2
CASSPRTRRDTQYF
TGTGCCAGCAGCCCCAGGACTAGGAGAGATACGCAGTATTTT
>TRBV15|TRBJ2-1|NA|NA
CATSREVLRTLNYNEQFF
TGTGCCACCAGCAGAGAAGTGCTCCGGACACTAAACTACAATGAGCAGTTCTTC
>TRBV4-2|TRBJ2-1|once|TRBD2
CASRTGTSGRNEQFF
TGTGCCAGCAGAACCGGGACTAGCGGCCGCAATGAGCAGTTCTTC
>TRBV7-2|TRBJ2-7|NA|NA
CASSQDNLSSEQYF
TGTGCCAGCTCTCAGGACAACCTTTCGAGCGAGCAGTACTTC
>TRBV14|TRBJ2-2|NA|NA
CASSLQRGATGELFF
TGTGCCAGCAGCCTCCAACGAGGTGCCACCGGGGAGCTGTTTTTT
>TRBV13|TRBJ2-7|NA|NA
CASSLFRDGYYYEQYF
TGTGCCAGCAGCTTATTCCGAGACGGGTACTACTACGAGCAGTACTTC
>TRBV19|TRBJ1-2|NA|TRBD1
CASSRTGRDLGYTF
TGTGCCAGTAGTAGGACAGGGAGAGATTTGGGCTACACCTTC
>TRBV10-3|TRBJ2-3|NA|TRBD1
CAIRSGTGGMDTQYF
TGTGCCATCAGGTCCGGGACAGGGGGCATGGATACGCAGTATTTT
>TRBV15|TRBJ1-2|few|TRBD1
CATSRSSRTGDYGYTF
TGTGCCACCAGCAGATCATCCCGGACAGGGGACTATGGCTACACCTTC
>TRBV7-3|TRBJ1-1|NA|NA
CASSLSLGTRGAEAFF
TGTGCCAGCAGCTTGTCATTGGGGACACGGGGGGCTGAAGCTTTCTTT
>TRBV1|TRBJ2-7|NA|NA
CTSSLTRGTPTYEQYF
TGCACCAGCAGCCTTACCAGGGGGACACCAACCTACGAGCAGTACTTC
>TRBV4-1|TRBJ2-7|few|TRBD1
CASSHTGGKTYEQYF
TGCGCCAGCAGCCATACAGGGGGGAAAACCTACGAGCAGTACTTC
>TRBV5-4|TRBJ1-4|NA|TRBD1
CASSLDGGATGGANEKLFF
TGTGCCAGCAGCTTGGACGGCGGGGCCACAGGGGGGGCTAATGAAAAACTGTTTTTT